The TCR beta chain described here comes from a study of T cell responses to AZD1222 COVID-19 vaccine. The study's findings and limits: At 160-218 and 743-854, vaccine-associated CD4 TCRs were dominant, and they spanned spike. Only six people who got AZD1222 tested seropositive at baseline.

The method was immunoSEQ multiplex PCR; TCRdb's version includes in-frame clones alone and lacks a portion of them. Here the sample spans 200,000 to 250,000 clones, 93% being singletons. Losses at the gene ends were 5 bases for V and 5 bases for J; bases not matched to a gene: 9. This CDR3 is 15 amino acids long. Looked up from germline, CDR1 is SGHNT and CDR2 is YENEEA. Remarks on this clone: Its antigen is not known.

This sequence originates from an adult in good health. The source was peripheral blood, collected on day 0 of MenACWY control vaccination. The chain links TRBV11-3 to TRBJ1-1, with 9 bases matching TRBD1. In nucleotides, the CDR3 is TGTGCCAGCAGCCGATCCGGGACAGGGAGGACTGAAGCTTTCTTT. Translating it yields CASSRSGTGRTEAFF.